Shown below are 15 T cell receptor beta chains from a single sample sequenced in a study of CD8+ T cells in alopecia areata. Reverse transcribed after extraction, RNA yielded cDNA as the sequencing template. Using immunoSEQ multiplex PCR, the repertoire was profiled, and TCRdb retains in-frame clones only, with some absent. The sample carries some 150,000 clones, around 62% recorded once. Sequencing was done on a sample of CD8+ T cells sorted from blood. These receptors all stem from a human donor in good health.

The chain links TRBV29-1 to TRBJ2-1; 7 bases match TRBD2. The CDR3 is made up of 12 amino acids. Germline trimming cut 7 bases from V and 9 bases from J; bases unmatched to any gene: 9. From germline, CDR1 is SQVTM and CDR2 ANQGSEA. The CDR3 loop is CSALGGSSEQFF. In DNA form, the CDR3 reads TGCAGCGCTCTGGGCGGGAGCAGTGAGCAGTTCTTC.

The rearrangement uses TRBV7-9 and TRBJ1-2; 7 bases map to TRBD1. CDR3 length equals 17 residues. Germline V gives CDR1 SEHNR, CDR2 FQNEAQ (reference sequence). Unmatched junction bases numbered 10, after V lost 2 bases and J lost 1 base. As DNA, the CDR3 is TGTGCCAGCAGCTTAACCCTTGGGACAGAAATTAACTATGGCTACACCTTC. Its protein is CASSLTLGTEINYGYTF.

This clone was observed a single time. The CDR3 DNA follows: TGCAGCGTTGAGGTGCGGCCTCGGGGCTACACCTTC. It translates to CSVEVRPRGYTF. The chain employs TRBV29-1 and TRBJ1-2; D is unclear. Germline CDR1 is SQVTM and CDR2 is ANQGSEA. Trimming pared 3 bases from V and 8 bases from J, leaving 13 bases between. The CDR3 spans 12 residues.

The chain is built from TRBV15 and TRBJ2-7; D remains ambiguous. Trimming removed 4 bases from V and 7 bases from J, with 8 bases in between. This CDR3 spans 11 amino acids. Germline CDR1 is LNHNV and CDR2 is YYDKDF (reference sequence). CDR3 residues: CATSKGSEQYF. DNA for the CDR3: TGTGCCACCAGCAAGGGTTCGGAGCAGTACTTC.

The chain has TRBV10-3 and TRBJ2-5; TRBD2 matches at 8 bases. The junction had 5 bases not matched to a gene; V was cut back by 3 bases and J by 5 bases. The CDR3 totals 14 residues. From germline, CDR1 is ENHRY and CDR2 SYGVKD. The CDR3 spells CAISDDREGETQYF. In DNA, the CDR3 is TGTGCCATCAGTGACGATCGGGAGGGTGAGACCCAGTACTTC.

This clone was seen only a few times. The rearrangement links TRBV5-1 to TRBJ2-5; D is unclear. The DNA end is a closer match to TRBJ2-7, so the J assignment may be wrong. This CDR3 comprises 13 residues. Germline loops: CDR1 SGHRS, CDR2 YFSETQ. The CDR3 region is CASNELDGYEQYF. DNA for the CDR3: TGCGCCAGCAATGAACTGGACGGCTACGAGCAGTACTTC.

This clone was counted ten times or more. Other nucleotide sequences from this sample produce the same CDR3. The rearrangement uses TRBV6-5 and TRBJ1-1, with a weak D call TRBD1 (5 bases). The CDR3 has 11 amino acids. V lost 7 bases and J lost 5, with 8 bases in between. Germline V CDR1 and CDR2: MNHEY, SVGAGI. CDR3 sequence: CASKKGTEAFF. CDR3 bases: TGTGCCAGCAAAAAGGGGACTGAAGCTTTCTTT.

The chain couples TRBV4-1 to TRBJ2-7, with 9 bases fitting TRBD1. J was trimmed by 4 bases and V by 1 base; bases with no gene match: 5. Germline V gene lookup returns CDR1 MGHRA and CDR2 YSYEKL. The CDR3 sequence is 15 residues long. The CDR3 is CASSQGPGQGYEQYF. CDR3 nucleotides: TGCGCCAGCAGCCAAGGACCGGGACAGGGTTACGAGCAGTACTTC.

The rearrangement links TRBV6-5 to TRBJ1-5, with D hard to call. V shed 6 bases and J shed 4 bases, with 16 bases lying between them. Germline CDR1 reads MNHEY; CDR2 reads SVGAGI. The CDR3 sequence is 15 residues long. The CDR3 DNA reads as TGTGCCAGCAGCCCCCTAAGAGGAGGAAATCAGCCCCAGCATTTT. Encoded protein: CASSPLRGGNQPQHF.

The chain couples TRBV25-1 to TRBJ2-1, with TRBD2 matching 12 bases. In germline, CDR1 is MGHDK, CDR2 SYGVNS. The CDR3 sequence is 15 residues long. V shed 3 bases and J 8 bases; nucleotides not matched to a gene: 5. As DNA, the CDR3 is TGTGCCAGCAGTGAGAGACTAGCGGGAGTAGATGAGCAGTTCTTC. The encoded protein is CASSERLAGVDEQFF.

This chain uses TRBV18 with TRBJ2-2, with 10 bases identical to TRBD2. After removal of 4 bases from V and 4 bases from J, the junction contained 9 bases not matched to a gene. The CDR3 spans 17 residues. Germline-derived CDR1 and CDR2 are KGHSH and LQKENI. This chain's CDR3 is CASSLRRGLAFTGELFF. CDR3 bases: TGTGCCAGCTCACTGAGGAGGGGACTAGCGTTCACCGGGGAGCTGTTTTTT.

This clone was counted only a few times. This chain links TRBV27 with TRBJ1-5; D gene uncertain. In germline, CDR1 is MNHEY, CDR2 SMNVEV (reference sequence). Trimming shortened V by 7 bases and J by 6 bases, and 13 bases separated the two germline ends. There are 13 residues in the CDR3. CDR3 protein: CASTKSRGQPQHF. Written as DNA, the CDR3 is TGTGCCAGCACCAAATCCCGCGGTCAGCCCCAGCATTTT.

This clone has only a few counts. The rearrangement uses TRBV7-6 and TRBJ2-3, with D possibly matching TRBD1 (6 bases). The germline V gene encodes CDR1 SGHVS and CDR2 FNYEAQ. The CDR3 has 16 residues. V was cut by 1 base and J by 3 bases, with 14 bases left in between. The CDR3 is CASSLGAGEGTDTQYF. Here the CDR3 DNA reads TGTGCCAGCAGCTTAGGCGCAGGGGAAGGTACAGATACGCAGTATTTT.

V usage is TRBV29-1 and J usage is TRBJ1-1; 8 bases line up with TRBD1. The CDR3 loop spans 13 amino acids. V lost 1 base to trimming and J lost 8 bases; unmatched junction nucleotides: 6. In germline, CDR1 is SQVTM, CDR2 ANQGSEA. The CDR3 here is CSVEAGTGLEAFF. The CDR3 DNA reads as TGCAGCGTTGAAGCCGGGACAGGCCTCGAAGCTTTCTTT.

This clone was counted between two and nine times. The rearrangement uses TRBV6-5 and TRBJ2-2, with D unresolved. Trimming took off 5 bases at V and 6 bases at J, with 16 bases between the two ends. CDR1 MNHEY and CDR2 SVGAGI come from the germline V gene. The CDR3 is 15 residues long. The CDR3 spells CASSPGGARSGELFF. DNA of the CDR3: TGTGCCAGCAGTCCCGGTGGAGCTAGGTCCGGGGAGCTGTTTTTT.